This T cell receptor (beta chain) came from a study of early T cells in non-severe SARS-CoV-2 infection. Germline CDR1 and CDR2: GTSNPN and SVGIG (reference sequence). V gave up 2 bases and J gave up 8 bases; unmatched junction bases: 7. The CDR3 runs 14 residues. From the 5' RACE reads, TCRdb called clonotypes with MiXCR, one entry per CDR3 protein. Here the sample spans over 50,000 distinct CDR3 sequences, roughly 8% being singletons. The source is an adult who was a healthcare worker with PCR-confirmed SARS-CoV-2 infection or an uninfected control (not recorded which). The sequenced sample was whole blood. The chain is built from TRBV30 and TRBJ2-1; 9 nucleotides line up with TRBD2. CDR3 coding DNA: TGTGCCTGGAGTCTCCTAGCGGGACATGATGAGCAGTTCTTC. Amino acids: CAWSLLAGHDEQFF.